This T cell receptor (beta chain) was found in a study of blood T cell repertoires in COVID-19. Study summary: Spain, Italy and the United States supplied samples that represented acute and convalescent COVID-19. From T cells, B-cell-depleted T cells, or PBMCs came the material, which was cDNA or gDNA.

Original methodology: How many nucleated cells were present was estimated from reference gene primer amplification. Only in-frame clones appear in the TCRdb table, and some are missing; sequencing was by immunoSEQ multiplex PCR. Clonal size and the V and J genes are those of that table, whereas D and trimming came from the DNA. This table holds more than 95,000 clones, 69% found once. Germline V CDR1 and CDR2: MNHNS, SASEGT. Trimming removed 1 base from V and 6 bases from J, with 13 bases in between. This CDR3 comprises 14 residues. The origin of this receptor is a woman aged 65 to 85 with acute or convalescent COVID-19. This chain joins TRBV6-1 and TRBJ2-7; weak D call: TRBD1 (5 bases). Material: peripheral blood. In DNA form, the CDR3 reads TGTGCCAGCAGTGAAGTTCCAGGGAAGGCCGAGCAGTACTTC. Residues: CASSEVPGKAEQYF.